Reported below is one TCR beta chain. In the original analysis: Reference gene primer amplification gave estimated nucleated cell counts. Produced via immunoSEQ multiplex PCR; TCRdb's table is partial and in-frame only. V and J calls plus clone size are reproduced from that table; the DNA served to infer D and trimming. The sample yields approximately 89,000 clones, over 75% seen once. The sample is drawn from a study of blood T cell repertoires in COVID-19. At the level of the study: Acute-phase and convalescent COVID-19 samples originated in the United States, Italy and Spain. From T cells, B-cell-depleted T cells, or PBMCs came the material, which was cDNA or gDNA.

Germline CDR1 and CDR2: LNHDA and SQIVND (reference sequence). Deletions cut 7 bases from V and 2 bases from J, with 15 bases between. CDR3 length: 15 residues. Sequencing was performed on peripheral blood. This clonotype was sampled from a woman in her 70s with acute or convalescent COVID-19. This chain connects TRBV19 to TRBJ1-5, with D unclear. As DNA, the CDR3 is TGTGCCAGTACGGTGGCGGCGGGTGGCAATCAGCCCCAGCATTTT. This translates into CASTVAAGGNQPQHF.